Listed here are 22 T cell receptor beta chains from one sample, sequenced in a study of Tregs in tolerant kidney transplant recipients (dated by TCRdb to 2018 to 2020). Library preparation used the immunoSEQ multiplex PCR assay. TCRdb took this table from immuneACCESS and kept in-frame rearrangements with V and J called. Such tables lack part of the clones; where checked against another copy, unresolved V genes explain under half of the gap, and the rest is unexplained. This sample is represented by roughly 49,000 clones; under 95% of them were singletons. The ten largest clones add up to 0.6% to 0.7% of the sample. The sequencing sample was made of Tregs from blood. The receptors come from a human donor in good health.

The chain has TRBV5-1 and TRBJ2-3, with 10 bases aligning to TRBD1. The CDR3 runs 15 residues. V was clipped by 4 bases and J by 4 bases; unmatched bases: 6. CDR1 is SGHRS and CDR2 is YFSETQ in the germline V gene. For the CDR3, the DNA is TGCGCCAGCAGCCCGACAGGGGGCTATGCAGATACGCAGTATTTT. Its translation is CASSPTGGYADTQYF.

The chain links TRBV19 to TRBJ1-4; possible D gene TRBD1, 6 bases. CDR3 size: 13 residues. The germline gives CDR1 LNHDA, CDR2 SQIVND (reference sequence). V dropped 6 bases and J dropped 7 bases, with 12 bases sitting between them. CDR3: CASSPQGIEKLFF. CDR3 DNA sequence: TGTGCCAGTAGCCCCCAGGGGATTGAAAAACTGTTTTTT.

This chain joins TRBV5-6 and TRBJ2-1; 12 nucleotides align to TRBD2. The CDR3 sequence is 16 residues long. The junction had 7 bases not matched to a gene; V was cut back by 1 base and J by 8 bases. Germline V gene lookup returns CDR1 SGHDT and CDR2 YYEEEE. The CDR3 reads CASSLTRLAGDDEQFF. As DNA, the CDR3 is TGTGCCAGCAGCTTGACACGACTAGCGGGAGATGATGAGCAGTTCTTC. The variable domain in full, completed from reference TRBV5-6 and TRBJ2-1, reads DAGVTQSPTHLIKTRGQQVTLRCSPKSGHDTVSWYQQALGQGPQFIFQYYEEEERQRGNFPDRFSGHQFPNYSSELNVNALLLGDSALYLCASSLTRLAGDDEQFFGPGTRLTVL.

This sequence joins TRBV5-1 and TRBJ2-2; D is undetermined. Germline CDR1 SGHRS, CDR2 YFSETQ. The CDR3 length is 12 residues. Trimming took off 4 bases at V and 7 bases at J, with 8 bases between the two ends. CDR3: CASSPNVGELFF. The CDR3 region has the DNA TGCGCCAGCAGCCCCAACGTCGGGGAGCTGTTTTTT.

V usage is TRBV6-4 and J usage is TRBJ2-1; 9 nucleotides match TRBD2. The CDR3 has 16 amino acids. V lost 4 bases, J lost 4 bases, and 8 bases stayed unmatched. The germline gives CDR1 MRHNA, CDR2 SNTAGT. The CDR3 DNA is TGTGCCAGCAGTGCCCTAGCGGGACTCGGATACAATGAGCAGTTCTTC. Amino acids: CASSALAGLGYNEQFF.

The table lists this clone with a count of one. The gene calls are TRBV5-1 and TRBJ2-2; the D gene is possibly TRBD2 (6 bases). The CDR3 covers 16 residues. V lost 0 bases and J 1 base, leaving 10 bases between the germline ends. Looked up from germline, CDR1 is SGHRS and CDR2 is YFSETQ. The CDR3 nucleotides read TGCGCCAGCAGCTTGGGTCTAGCGTTGAACACCGGGGAGCTGTTTTTT. Amino acid sequence: CASSLGLALNTGELFF.

The genes are TRBV6-1 and TRBJ2-7; tentatively, D is TRBD1 (6 bases). The CDR3 has 16 amino acids. From germline, CDR1 is MNHNS and CDR2 SASEGT. Trimming cost V 3 bases and J 0 bases, with 15 bases left between them. In DNA, the CDR3 is TGTGCCAGCAGTGAGGAGACAGGCACCAGCTCCTACGAGCAGTACTTC. Its translation is CASSEETGTSSYEQYF.

The gene calls are TRBV5-1 and TRBJ2-1; D is uncertain. Per the germline V gene, CDR1 is SGHRS and CDR2 is YFSETQ. This CDR3 is 18 amino acids long. Trimming removed 2 bases at V and 10 bases at J, with 28 bases between. CDR3 residues: CASSFDPSWAQNLGEQFF. CDR3 nucleotide sequence: TGCGCCAGCAGCTTCGACCCGAGTTGGGCCCAAAACTTAGGGGAGCAGTTCTTC.

The genes are TRBV25-1 and TRBJ2-5; 8 positions agree with TRBD2. The CDR3 totals 13 residues. From germline, CDR1 is MGHDK and CDR2 SYGVNS. The V and J ends lost 6 bases and 3 bases, in that order; junction bases with no gene match: 3. CDR3 bases: TGTGCCAGCAGCCGGGGGGGGGAAGAGACCCAGTACTTC. Protein sequence: CASSRGGEETQYF.

The V and J genes are TRBV18 and TRBJ2-7, with D maybe TRBD1 (6 bases). The CDR3 contains 15 residues. Trimming removed 0 bases at V and 6 bases at J, with 15 bases between. Germline lookup yields CDR1 KGHSH and CDR2 LQKENI. The CDR3 protein is CASSPPVQGFSEQYF. For the CDR3, the DNA is TGTGCCAGCTCACCACCGGTGCAGGGGTTCTCCGAGCAGTACTTC.

The chain has TRBV5-1 and TRBJ1-2; no definite D call. Trimming left V 0 bases short and J 6 bases short, with 9 bases between. The CDR3 totals 13 residues. Looked up from germline, CDR1 is SGHRS and CDR2 is YFSETQ. Written as DNA, the CDR3 is TGCGCCAGCAGCTTGGCGGAAGGGCATGGCTACACCTTC. Its protein is CASSLAEGHGYTF.

This chain joins TRBV5-1 and TRBJ1-4, with D uncertain. Germline loops: CDR1 SGHRS, CDR2 YFSETQ. This CDR3 comprises 15 residues. The ends were cut back, 6 bases at V and 3 bases at J, with 15 bases in the middle. CDR3 amino acids: CASKYLGSSNEKLFF. CDR3 DNA sequence: TGCGCCAGCAAATACTTGGGGAGCTCTAATGAAAAACTGTTTTTT.

The chain employs TRBV7-9 and TRBJ1-2; 11 nucleotides line up with TRBD1. Per germline, CDR1 SEHNR and CDR2 FQNEAQ (reference sequence). The CDR3 length is 15 residues. Losses at the gene ends were 5 bases for V and 2 bases for J; bases not matched to a gene: 4. The CDR3 DNA follows: TGTGCCAGCAGCGGAGGACAGGGGGCCAACTATGGCTACACCTTC. Protein sequence: CASSGGQGANYGYTF.

The chain is built from TRBV25-1 and TRBJ2-7; D not certain. Germline CDR1 and CDR2: MGHDK and SYGVNS. The germline V and J ends were trimmed by 8 bases and 1 base, with 18 bases remaining between them. The CDR3 totals 15 residues. CDR3 DNA: TGTGCCAGCGGAGTCGGCAGGAGTGGGTCCTACGAGCAGTACTTC. It specifies CASGVGRSGSYEQYF.

The genes are TRBV25-1 and TRBJ2-7; no reliable D call. This CDR3 spans 14 amino acids. Germline lookup yields CDR1 MGHDK and CDR2 SYGVNS. V dropped 1 base and J dropped 0 bases, with 7 bases sitting between them. CDR3 coding DNA: TGTGCCAGCAGTGAATTCGAATCCTCCTACGAGCAGTACTTC. It specifies CASSEFESSYEQYF.

The chain employs TRBV30 and TRBJ2-7; D call uncertain. The length of the CDR3 is 12 residues. The V end was cut by 8 bases, the J end by 6 bases, with 17 bases between. The V gene's germline CDR1 is GTSNPN and CDR2 SVGIG (reference sequence). CDR3 loop: CASRPRTGEQYF. CDR3 nucleotide sequence: TGTGCCAGCCGACCTAGGACGGGCGAGCAGTACTTC.

This sequence joins TRBV6-5 and TRBJ2-7, with D maybe TRBD2 (7 bases). CDR3 length equals 15 residues. V was clipped by 6 bases and J by 4 bases, with 19 bases between them. CDR1 is MNHEY, CDR2 SVGAGI, per germline. Written as DNA, the CDR3 is TGTGCCAGCAGCTACCGGTCCAGGGGACTATACGAGCAGTACTTC. Its translation is CASSYRSRGLYEQYF.

J is TRBJ1-5 and V is TRBV6-1; no definite D call. The V end lost 1 base, the J end lost 5 bases, and 9 bases lay between the germline ends. The CDR3 covers 14 residues. Germline V gene data show CDR1 as MNHNS and CDR2 as SASEGT. The CDR3 nucleotides read TGTGCCAGCAGTGAAGTGGCCGTAGATCAGCCCCAGCATTTT. This encodes CASSEVAVDQPQHF.

The genes are TRBV28 and TRBJ2-1; 9 bases are a match to TRBD1. After removal of 3 bases from V and 10 bases from J, the junction contained 10 bases not matched to a gene. The CDR3 spans 15 residues. Germline V lookup: CDR1 MDHEN, CDR2 SYDVKM. CDR3 DNA: TGTGCCAGCAGTTTCTGGGGACAGGGTCGAATCGAGCAGTTCTTC. It yields the protein CASSFWGQGRIEQFF.

This clone showed up just once. CDR3 sequence reads: CASCGRSGFGSPLHF. As DNA, the CDR3 is TGTGCCAGCTGCGGCCGTTCGGGGTTCGGTTCACCCCTCCACTTT. The chain carries TRBV2 and TRBJ1-6; D gene ambiguous. Germline CDR1 SNHLY, CDR2 FYNNEI. CDR3 length: 15 residues. Trimming took off 8 bases at V and 9 bases at J, with 20 bases between the two ends.

The V call is TRBV27, the J call TRBJ2-3, with D unresolved. The CDR3 is made up of 12 amino acids. Germline V CDR1 and CDR2: MNHEY, SMNVEV (reference sequence). V was cut by 3 bases and J by 6 bases, with 7 bases left in between. CDR3 DNA sequence: TGTGCCAGCAGTTTGGGTAGCGATACGCAGTATTTT. It specifies CASSLGSDTQYF.

This sequence joins TRBV6-1 and TRBJ1-1; 7 nucleotides match TRBD1. This CDR3 has 13 amino acids. Germline assignment: CDR1 MNHNS and CDR2 SASEGT. Trimming took 6 bases from V and 7 from J; bases not matched to a gene: 8. The CDR3 reads CASSRQGPSEAFF. The CDR3, as DNA: TGTGCCAGCAGCAGACAGGGTCCTAGTGAAGCTTTCTTT.